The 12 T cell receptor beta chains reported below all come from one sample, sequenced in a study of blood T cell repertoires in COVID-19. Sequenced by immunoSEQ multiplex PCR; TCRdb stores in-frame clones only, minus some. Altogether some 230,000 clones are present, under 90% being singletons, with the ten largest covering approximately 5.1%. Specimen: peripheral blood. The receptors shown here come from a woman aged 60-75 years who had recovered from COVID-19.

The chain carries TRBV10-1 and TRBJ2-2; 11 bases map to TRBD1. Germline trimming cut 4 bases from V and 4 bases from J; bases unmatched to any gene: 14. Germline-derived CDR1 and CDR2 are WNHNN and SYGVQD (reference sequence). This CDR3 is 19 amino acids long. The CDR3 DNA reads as TGCGCCAGCAGTGCACCGGGACAGGGGGTTTCAGGTCGCACCGGGGAGCTGTTTTTT. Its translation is CASSAPGQGVSGRTGELFF.

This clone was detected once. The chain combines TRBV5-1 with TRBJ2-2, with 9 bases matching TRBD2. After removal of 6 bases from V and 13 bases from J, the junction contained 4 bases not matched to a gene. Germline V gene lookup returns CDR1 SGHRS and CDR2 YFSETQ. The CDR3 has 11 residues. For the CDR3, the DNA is TGCGCCAGCATTAGCGGGGGCTGGCTGTTTTTT. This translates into CASISGGWLFF.

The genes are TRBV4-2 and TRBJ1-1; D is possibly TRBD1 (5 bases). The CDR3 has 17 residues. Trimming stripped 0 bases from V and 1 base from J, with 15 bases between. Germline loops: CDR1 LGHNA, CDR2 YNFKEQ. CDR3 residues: CASSQDFSVTGNTEAFF. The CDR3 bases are TGTGCCAGCAGCCAAGATTTCTCAGTTACAGGGAACACTGAAGCTTTCTTT.

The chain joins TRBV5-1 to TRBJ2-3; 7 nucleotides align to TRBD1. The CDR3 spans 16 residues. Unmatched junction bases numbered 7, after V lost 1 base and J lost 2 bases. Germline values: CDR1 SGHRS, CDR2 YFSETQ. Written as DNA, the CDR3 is TGCGCCAGCAGCTTGCCGAGGGGACAGATCACAGATACGCAGTATTTT. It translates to CASSLPRGQITDTQYF.

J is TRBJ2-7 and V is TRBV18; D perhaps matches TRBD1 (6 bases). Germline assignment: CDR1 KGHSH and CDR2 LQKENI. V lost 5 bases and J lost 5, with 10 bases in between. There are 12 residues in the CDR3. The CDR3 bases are TGTGCCAGCTCAACCCGACAGGACGAGCAGTACTTC. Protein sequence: CASSTRQDEQYF.

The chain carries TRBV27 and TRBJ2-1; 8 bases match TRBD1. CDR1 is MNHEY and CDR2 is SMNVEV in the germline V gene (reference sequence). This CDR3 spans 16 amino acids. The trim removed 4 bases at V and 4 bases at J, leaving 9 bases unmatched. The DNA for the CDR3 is TGTGCCAGCAGTTCTATCCCAGGGGGCGCGTACAATGAGCAGTTCTTC. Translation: CASSSIPGGAYNEQFF.

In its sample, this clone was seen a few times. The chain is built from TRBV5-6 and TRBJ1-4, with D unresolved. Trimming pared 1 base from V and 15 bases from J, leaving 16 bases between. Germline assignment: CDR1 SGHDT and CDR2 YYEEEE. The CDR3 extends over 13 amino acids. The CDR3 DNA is TGTGCCAGCAGCTTGAAGGGCGGAAGGGAGGTGTTTTTT. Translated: CASSLKGGREVFF.

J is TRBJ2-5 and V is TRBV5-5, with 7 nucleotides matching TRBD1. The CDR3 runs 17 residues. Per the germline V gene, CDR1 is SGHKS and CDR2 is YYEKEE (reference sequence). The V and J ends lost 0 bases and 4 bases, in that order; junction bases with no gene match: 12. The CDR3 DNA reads TGTGCCAGCAGCTTGGCCACTTCAAGGGGGCTAATAGAGACCCAGTACTTC. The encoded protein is CASSLATSRGLIETQYF.

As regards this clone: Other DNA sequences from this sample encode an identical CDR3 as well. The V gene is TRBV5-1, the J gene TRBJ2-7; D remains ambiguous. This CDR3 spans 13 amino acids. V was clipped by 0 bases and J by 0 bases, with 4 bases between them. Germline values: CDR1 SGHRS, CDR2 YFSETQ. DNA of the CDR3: TGCGCCAGCAGCTTGGCTAGCTCCTACGAGCAGTACTTC. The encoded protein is CASSLASSYEQYF. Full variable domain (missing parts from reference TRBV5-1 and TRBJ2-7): KAGVTQTPRYLIKTRGQQVTLSCSPISGHRSVSWYQQTPGQGLQFLFEYFSETQRNKGNFPGRFSGRQFSNSRSEMNVSTLELGDSALYLCASSLASSYEQYFGPGTRLTVT.

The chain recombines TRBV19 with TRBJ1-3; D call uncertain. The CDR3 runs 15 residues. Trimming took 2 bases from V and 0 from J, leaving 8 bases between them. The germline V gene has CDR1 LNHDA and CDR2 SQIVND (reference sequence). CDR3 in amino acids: CASSILGSSGNTIYF. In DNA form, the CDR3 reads TGTGCCAGTAGTATATTGGGGAGCTCTGGAAACACCATATATTTT.

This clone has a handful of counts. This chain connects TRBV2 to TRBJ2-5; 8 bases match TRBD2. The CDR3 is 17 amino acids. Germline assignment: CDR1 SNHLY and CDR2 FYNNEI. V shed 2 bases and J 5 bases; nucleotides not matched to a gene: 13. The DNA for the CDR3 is TGTGCCAGCAGTGAACCCCCTTTTCGGGGGGGCCTGGAGACCCAGTACTTC. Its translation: CASSEPPFRGGLETQYF.

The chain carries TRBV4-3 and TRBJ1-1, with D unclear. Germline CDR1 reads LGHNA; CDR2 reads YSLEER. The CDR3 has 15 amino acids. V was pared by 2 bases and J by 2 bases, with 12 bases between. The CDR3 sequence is CASSQTPGGNTEAFF. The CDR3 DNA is TGCGCCAGCAGCCAAACACCGGGAGGAAACACTGAAGCTTTCTTT.